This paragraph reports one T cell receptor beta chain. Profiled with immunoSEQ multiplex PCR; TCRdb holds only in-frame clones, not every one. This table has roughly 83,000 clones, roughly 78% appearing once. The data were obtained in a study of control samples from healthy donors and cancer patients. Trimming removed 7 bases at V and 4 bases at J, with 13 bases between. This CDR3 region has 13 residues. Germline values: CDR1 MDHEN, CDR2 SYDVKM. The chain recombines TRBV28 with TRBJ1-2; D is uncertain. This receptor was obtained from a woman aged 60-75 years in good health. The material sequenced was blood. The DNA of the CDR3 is TGTGCCAGCATGGGCCCCGCAGGCTATGGCTACACCTTC. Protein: CASMGPAGYGYTF.